In its sample, the clone carrying this T cell receptor (beta chain) was seen a few times. The data were taken from a study of response to subunit inactivated influenza vaccine. Germline V gene lookup returns CDR1 MNHEY and CDR2 SMNVEV (reference sequence). V gave up 0 bases and J gave up 2 bases, with 12 bases separating them. The CDR3 is 16 residues long. MiXCR was run by TCRdb on the RT-PCR reads, yielding one entry per CDR3 protein. The table has over 650,000 distinct CDR3 sequences, 15% to 20% seen once; the top ten hold 11%. The specimen comprised PBMCs from blood, sampled roughly 5 days after vaccination. The sequence was collected from a man aged 45 to 65 who received an inactivated influenza vaccine. This chain joins TRBV27 and TRBJ2-3; D unresolved. The CDR3 reads CASSLSRLPDTDTQYF. The CDR3 DNA reads TGTGCCAGCAGTTTATCACGGCTCCCTGACACAGATACGCAGTATTTT.